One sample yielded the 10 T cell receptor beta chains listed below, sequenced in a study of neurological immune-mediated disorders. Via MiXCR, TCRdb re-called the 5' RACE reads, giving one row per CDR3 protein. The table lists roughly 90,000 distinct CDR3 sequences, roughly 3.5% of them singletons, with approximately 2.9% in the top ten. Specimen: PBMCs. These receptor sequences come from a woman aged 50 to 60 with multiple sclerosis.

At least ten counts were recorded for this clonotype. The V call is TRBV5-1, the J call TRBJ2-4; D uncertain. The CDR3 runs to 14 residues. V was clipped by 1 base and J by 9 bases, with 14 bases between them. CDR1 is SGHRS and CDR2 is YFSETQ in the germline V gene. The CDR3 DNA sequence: TGCGCCAGCAGCTTGTTTGGGGATGGGCGCATTCAGTACTTC. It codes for CASSLFGDGRIQYF.

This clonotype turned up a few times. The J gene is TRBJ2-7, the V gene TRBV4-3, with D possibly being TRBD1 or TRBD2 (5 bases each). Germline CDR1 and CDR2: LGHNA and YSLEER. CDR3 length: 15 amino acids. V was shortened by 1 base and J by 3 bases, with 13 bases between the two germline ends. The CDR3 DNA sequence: TGCGCCAGCAGCCAAGGCAGGGACCTTAGCTACGAGCAGTACTTC. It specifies CASSQGRDLSYEQYF.

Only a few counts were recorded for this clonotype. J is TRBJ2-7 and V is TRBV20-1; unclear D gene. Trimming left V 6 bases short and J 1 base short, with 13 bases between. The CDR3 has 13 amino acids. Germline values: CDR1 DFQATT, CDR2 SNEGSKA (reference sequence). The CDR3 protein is CSAPDGQSYEQYF. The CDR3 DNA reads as TGCAGTGCGCCCGACGGCCAGTCCTACGAGCAGTACTTC.

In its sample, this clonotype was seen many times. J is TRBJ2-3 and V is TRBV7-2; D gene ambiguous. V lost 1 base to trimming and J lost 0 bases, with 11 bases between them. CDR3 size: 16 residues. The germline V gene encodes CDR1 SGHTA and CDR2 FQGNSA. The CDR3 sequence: CASSLGVSHSTDTQYF. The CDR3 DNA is TGTGCCAGCAGCTTAGGTGTCAGCCATAGCACAGATACGCAGTATTTT.

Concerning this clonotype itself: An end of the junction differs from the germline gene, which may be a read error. The CDR3 DNA is TGTGCCAGCAGTTTAGGGAGGGTAACCAAGACCCAGAATTTT. Translated, it gives CASSLGRVTKTQNF. The chain combines TRBV12-3 or TRBV12-4 with TRBJ1-5; D not certain. The CDR3 runs 14 residues.

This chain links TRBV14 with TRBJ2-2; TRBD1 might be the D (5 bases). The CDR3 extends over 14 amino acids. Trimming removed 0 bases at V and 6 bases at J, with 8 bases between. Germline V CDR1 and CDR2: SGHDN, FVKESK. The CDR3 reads CASSQDRAAGELFF. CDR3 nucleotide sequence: TGTGCCAGCAGCCAAGACAGGGCGGCCGGGGAGCTGTTTTTT. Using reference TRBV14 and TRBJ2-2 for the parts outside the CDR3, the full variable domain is EAGVTQFPSHSVIEKGQTVTLRCDPISGHDNLYWYRRVMGKEIKFLLHFVKESKQDESGMPNNRFLAERTGGTYSTLKVQPAELEDSGVYFCASSQDRAAGELFFGEGSRLTVL.

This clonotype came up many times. CDR3 sequence: CATGRDSTDTQYF. CDR3 DNA sequence: TGTGCCACAGGTCGGGACAGCACAGATACGCAGTATTTT. J is TRBJ2-3 and V is TRBV9; D may match TRBD1 or TRBD2 (5 bases each). In germline, CDR1 is SGDLS, CDR2 YYNGEE. V lost 9 bases to trimming and J lost 0 bases, with 11 bases between them. CDR3 length: 13 amino acids.

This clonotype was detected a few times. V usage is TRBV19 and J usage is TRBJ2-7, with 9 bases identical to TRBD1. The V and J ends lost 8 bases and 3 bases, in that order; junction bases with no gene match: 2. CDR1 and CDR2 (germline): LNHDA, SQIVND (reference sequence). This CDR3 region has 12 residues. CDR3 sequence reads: CASGTGFYEQYF. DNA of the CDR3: TGTGCCAGTGGGACAGGGTTCTACGAGCAGTACTTC.

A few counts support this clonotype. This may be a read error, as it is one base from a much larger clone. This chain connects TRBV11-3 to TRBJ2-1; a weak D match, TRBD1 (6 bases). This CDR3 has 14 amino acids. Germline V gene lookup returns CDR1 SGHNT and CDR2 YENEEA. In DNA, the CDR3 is TGTGCCAGCAGCTTAGACAGGGGTTACAATGCGCAGTTCTTC. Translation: CASSLDRGYNAQFF.

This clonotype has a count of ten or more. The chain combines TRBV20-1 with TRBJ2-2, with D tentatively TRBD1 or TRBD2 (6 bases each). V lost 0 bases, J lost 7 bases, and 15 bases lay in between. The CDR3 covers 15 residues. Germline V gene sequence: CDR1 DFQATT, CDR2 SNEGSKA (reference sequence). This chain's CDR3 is CSARDPSRGHGELFF. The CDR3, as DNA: TGCAGTGCTAGAGATCCCTCGCGGGGACACGGGGAGCTGTTTTTT.